The clone carrying this TCR beta chain showed up many times. The data stem from a study of T cells in Graves' hyperthyroidism and ophthalmopathy. Researchers took RNA transcripts and amplified the TCR beta CDR3 regions from them. TCR CDR3 underwent first-round RT-PCR with the HTBI primer set. TCRdb recomputed calls from the multiplex PCR reads with MiXCR, one row per CDR3 protein. This table holds over 200,000 distinct CDR3 sequences, 13% to 15% found once. The CDR3 covers 14 residues. Germline CDR1 is GTSNPN and CDR2 is SVGIG (reference sequence). Trimming stripped 3 bases from V and 6 bases from J, with 14 bases between.

The chain recombines TRBV30 with TRBJ1-4; maybe TRBD1 (5 bases). The TCR comes from a woman aged 40 to 49 with Graves' hyperthyroidism that later progressed to Graves' ophthalmopathy. The sample consisted of blood. The CDR3 reads CAWRAGFSYEKLFF. CDR3 coding DNA: TGTGCCTGGAGGGCAGGGTTCTCTTATGAAAAACTGTTTTTT.